This T cell receptor (beta chain) was captured by sequencing in a study of blood T cells in healthy people across ages. Study-wide results and caveats: Expanded clonotype changes were possibly confounded by unknown donor CMV status.

The use of a sample-barcoded 5' primer and a J-beta primer mix characterized a second PCR of roughly 6 to 11 cycles. Every cDNA molecule carried a tag from a template-switch adaptor bearing 12 random nucleotides. Using its own MiXCR run on the 5' RACE reads, TCRdb lists one record per CDR3 protein. The data contain approximately 690,000 distinct CDR3 sequences, over 40% of them singletons. This clonotype was seen at least ten times. Its target is not known. Sequencing was done on a sample of blood. The TCR was taken from a man at least 80 years old in good health.

The chain's CDR3 is CASSPGTPSSGANVLTF. The CDR3 region has the DNA TGTGCCAGCAGCCCCGGGACGCCGTCATCGGGGGCCAACGTCCTGACTTTC. The J gene is TRBJ2-6, the V gene TRBV7-9; the D gene could be TRBD1 or TRBD2 (5 bases each). V lost 5 bases to trimming and J lost 4 bases, with 18 bases between them. The CDR3 has 17 amino acids. In germline, CDR1 is SEHNR, CDR2 FQNEAQ (reference sequence).